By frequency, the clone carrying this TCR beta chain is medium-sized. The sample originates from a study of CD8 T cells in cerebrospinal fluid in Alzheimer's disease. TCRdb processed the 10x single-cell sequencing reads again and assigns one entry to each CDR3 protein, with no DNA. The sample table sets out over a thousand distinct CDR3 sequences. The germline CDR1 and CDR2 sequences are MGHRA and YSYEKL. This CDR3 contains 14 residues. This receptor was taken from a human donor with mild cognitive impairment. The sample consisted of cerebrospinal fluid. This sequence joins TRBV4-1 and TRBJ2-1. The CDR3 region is CASSQDALGDEQFF.